This T cell receptor beta chain derives from a study of PD-L1 blockade in urothelial cancer. Study information: About 90% of the roughly 29 patients were men with bladder-origin urothelial cancer.

The data were produced by immunoSEQ multiplex PCR, yet TCRdb's version contains in-frame clones alone and is incomplete. This sample has 45,000 to 70,000 clones, with less than 90% found just once. Overall study results and limits: Tumor-associated blood clones were expanded more by durable-benefit patients at 3 weeks.

CDR1 is SGHAT, CDR2 FQNNGV, per germline. V dropped 1 base and J dropped 2 bases, with 3 bases sitting between them. CDR3 length: 12 residues. Concerning this clone: The antigen is unknown.

This sample's time point: pretreatment peripheral blood. The sequence came from a man in his sixties or seventies with urothelial cancer. The sequenced sample was PBMCs, obtained around atezolizumab (anti-PD-L1) treatment. The chain links TRBV11-2 to TRBJ2-7; no clear D gene. The CDR3 nucleotides are TGTGCCAGCAGCTTAGCCGCCTACGAGCAGTACTTC. Its protein product is CASSLAAYEQYF. Using reference TRBV11-2 and TRBJ2-7 for the parts outside the CDR3, the full variable domain is EAGVAQSPRYKIIEKRQSVAFWCNPISGHATLYWYQQILGQGPKLLIQFQNNGVVDDSQLPKDRFSAERLKGVDSTLKIQPAKLEDSAVYLCASSLAAYEQYFGPGTRLTVT.